This TCR beta chain was captured in a study of blood T cell repertoires in COVID-19. Cohort 3 donors were reported recovered after two negative PCRs, clearance, or symptom resolution. Under the authors' procedure: Quantification of nucleated cells was approximated via reference gene primer amplification. Libraries were prepared by immunoSEQ multiplex PCR; TCRdb keeps only in-frame clonotypes and omits some of them. The V and J calls and clone size were taken over from that table, and D and trimming were inferred from the DNA. The sample contains approximately 170,000 clones, 80% of which appear only once. The CDR3 totals 14 residues. V was clipped by 6 bases and J by 6 bases; unmatched bases: 9. The germline CDR1 and CDR2 sequences are MNHEY and SVGAGI.

Material: PBMCs or T cells enriched from blood (not recorded which). This TCR derives from a man aged 40-50 years who had recovered from COVID-19. The rearrangement links TRBV6-5 to TRBJ2-3; 7 bases are a match to TRBD2. The DNA for the CDR3 is TGTGCCAGCAGGGACCGGGACTACCTCGATACGCAGTATTTT. Encoded protein: CASRDRDYLDTQYF.